This entry concerns a single T cell receptor beta chain. Its antigen is not identified. Time point here: peripheral blood 6 weeks after treatment start. CDR1 is MNHNY and CDR2 is SVGAGI in the germline V gene (reference sequence). The CDR3 runs 14 residues. The germline V and J ends were trimmed by 10 bases and 3 bases, with 19 bases remaining between them. This sample was included in a study of PD-L1 blockade in urothelial cancer. On the study more broadly: About 85% of the roughly 29 patients were men whose urothelial cancer was bladder-origin. Earlier, patients had received 0 to 3 chemotherapy regimens. T cell content in blood samples showed a median of 141,255. Study-wide points: At 3 weeks on treatment, tumor-associated clones expanded more with durable benefit.

Clones were read by immunoSEQ multiplex PCR, and TCRdb kept only the in-frame ones, dropping some. This table has around 40,000 clones, 70% to 90% appearing once. The V gene is TRBV6-6, the J gene TRBJ2-7, with a weak D call TRBD1 (6 bases). The receptor was derived from a man aged 70 or older with urothelial cancer. This sample comprised PBMCs, obtained around atezolizumab (anti-PD-L1) treatment. In DNA, the CDR3 is TGTGCCACCCAGGACAGAGCCTTTCTCTACGAGCAGTACTTC. Translating it yields CATQDRAFLYEQYF.